This T cell receptor beta chain was found in a study of blood T cell repertoires in COVID-19. Libraries were prepared by immunoSEQ multiplex PCR; TCRdb keeps only in-frame clonotypes and omits some of them. The sample records 95,000 to 130,000 clones, approximately 80% being singletons. The CDR3 length is 16 residues. The germline CDR1 and CDR2 sequences are KGHSH and LQKENI. Trimming stripped 0 bases from V and 7 bases from J, with 16 bases between. The V and J genes are TRBV18 and TRBJ2-1; D might be TRBD2 (5 bases). The sample comprised peripheral blood. The clonotype was recovered from a man aged 65 to 79 with active or convalescent COVID-19. CDR3 sequence: CASSPPGSGMGNEQFF. The DNA of the CDR3 is TGTGCCAGCTCACCACCGGGGTCCGGGATGGGGAATGAGCAGTTCTTC.